The 4 T cell receptor beta chains given below trace back to one sample, sequenced in a study of response to subunit inactivated influenza vaccine. TCRdb processed the RT-PCR reads anew with MiXCR; each CDR3 protein has one entry. The table shows roughly 650,000 distinct CDR3 sequences, with 14% occurring only once. The source material was PBMCs from blood, sampled 14 to 15 days before vaccination. These receptors all stem from a man aged 45-60 years who received an inactivated influenza vaccine.

In this sample, this clonotype turned up many times. The rearrangement links TRBV7-9 to TRBJ1-2; 7 bases align to TRBD1. Trimming at V came to 5 bases and at J to 4 bases, leaving 4 bases not matched to a gene. The CDR3 loop spans 13 amino acids. Germline CDR1 reads SEHNR; CDR2 reads FQNEAQ (reference sequence). The CDR3: CASSPTGSYGYTF. The CDR3 DNA reads as TGTGCCAGCAGCCCGACAGGGAGCTATGGCTACACCTTC.

The CDR3 reads CASSFGTENTGELFF. The CDR3 DNA sequence: TGTGCCAGCAGTTTTGGGACAGAGAACACCGGGGAGCTGTTTTTT. This rearrangement joins TRBV12-3 or TRBV12-4 to TRBJ2-2, with TRBD1 matching 7 bases. V gave up 3 bases and J gave up 1 base; unmatched junction bases: 2. The CDR3 runs to 15 residues.

This clonotype showed up just a few times. The chain couples TRBV2 to TRBJ2-5; TRBD2 agrees at 13 bases. The CDR3 spans 13 residues. J gave up 4 bases and V 8 bases, and 1 base lay outside the gene matches. Germline values: CDR1 SNHLY, CDR2 FYNNEI. The CDR3 DNA reads TGTGCCAGCCGGACTAGCGGGGGAGAGACCCAGTACTTC. Protein product: CASRTSGGETQYF.

This rearrangement joins TRBV7-3 to TRBJ2-1, with 11 bases identical to TRBD2. Germline loops: CDR1 SGHTA, CDR2 FQGTGA. With V trimmed by 3 bases and J by 8 bases, 12 bases remained unmatched. The length of the CDR3 is 17 residues. For the CDR3, the DNA is TGTGCCAGCAGCTTGCGTAGCGGGAGGGGGCGGTTGGATGAGCAGTTCTTC. This encodes CASSLRSGRGRLDEQFF.